Listed below are T cell receptor beta chains from one sample, sequenced in a study of blood T cell repertoires in COVID-19. Assay: immunoSEQ multiplex PCR; the TCRdb copy retains only in-frame clones and omits some. Of 150,000 to 200,000 clones in the sample, about 86% were seen once. The specimen was peripheral blood. Source of these receptors: a man aged 45 to 65 with active or convalescent COVID-19. CDR3s include the opening cysteine and the closing phenylalanine or tryptophan. D genes are given only for firm matches. Clone size is not always given. Where it is, it says once, few, many or a class for expanded clones.

TRBJ2-3	NA	TRBV5-4	TRBD1	14	TGTGCCAGCAGCCGTGGACAGGGGGGAGATACGCAGTATTTT	CASSRGQGGDTQYF
TRBJ1-1	NA	TRBV5-1	TRBD1	15	TGCGCCAGCAGCTACTCCGGGACAGTGAACACTGAAGCTTTCTTT	CASSYSGTVNTEAFF
TRBJ2-5	few	TRBV15	TRBD2	17	TGTGCCACCAGCCGGAGAGTCCGGCGGGAGGTGTCAGAGACCCAGTACTTC	CATSRRVRREVSETQYF
TRBJ1-5	NA	TRBV27	NA	16	TGTGCCAGCAGTTTATGGGTAGGGGTTTGCAATCAGCCCCAGCATTTT	CASSLWVGVCNQPQHF
TRBJ1-1	once	TRBV2	NA	13	TGTGCCAGCAGCCGGGGGGTAAGGGAAGAAGCTTTCTTT	CASSRGVREEAFF
TRBJ2-5	NA	TRBV4-3	NA	14	TGCGCCAGCAGCCGCACCGGGTCCCAAGAGACCCAGTACTTC	CASSRTGSQETQYF
TRBJ2-3	NA	TRBV9	TRBD2	16	TGTGCCAGCAGCGGCTATAGCGGGGGGACCACAGATACGCAGTATTTT	CASSGYSGGTTDTQYF
TRBJ2-7	NA	TRBV6-5	TRBD1	14	TGTGCCAGCAGCCAGGGGGCTAATTCCTACGAGCAGTACTTC	CASSQGANSYEQYF
TRBJ1-1	few	TRBV29-1	NA	13	TGCAGCGTTGATATGGGAGGGAACACTGAAGCTTTCTTT	CSVDMGGNTEAFF
TRBJ2-6	NA	TRBV10-1	NA	15	TGCGCCACGTTGAGGGTGGGGGCCGGGGCCAACGTCCTGACTTTC	CATLRVGAGANVLTF
TRBJ1-5	NA	TRBV2	NA	15	TGTGCCAGCAGTGGGCTTGGACAGAGCAATCAGCCCCAGCATTTT	CASSGLGQSNQPQHF
TRBJ1-1	NA	TRBV10-2	NA	13	TGCGCCAGCAGTGGACGGCAGGGGACTGAAGCTTTCTTT	CASSGRQGTEAFF
TRBJ2-1	NA	TRBV9	TRBD2	16	TGTGCCAGCAGCGTTACTAGCGGGGGGGCCTTAAATGAGCAGTTCTTC	CASSVTSGGALNEQFF
TRBJ2-3	NA	TRBV18	TRBD2	16	TGTGCCAGCTCACAGGGACTAGCGGGAGAGGAAGATACGCAGTATTTT	CASSQGLAGEEDTQYF
TRBJ1-2	NA	TRBV25-1	TRBD1	13	TGTGCCAGCAGTACCACAGGGGGGCGAGGCTACACCTTC	CASSTTGGRGYTF
TRBJ1-1	NA	TRBV2	TRBD1	12	TGTGCCAGCAGTAGCCGGGACAGTGAAGCTTTCTTT	CASSSRDSEAFF
TRBJ1-2	many	TRBV19	TRBD1	15	TGTGCCAGTAGCGAACCCGGGACAGGGGACTATGGCTACACCTTC	CASSEPGTGDYGYTF
TRBJ1-6	NA	TRBV30	NA	14	TGTGCCTGGACTAGACAGAGCCCCGATTCACCCCTCCACTTT	CAWTRQSPDSPLHF
TRBJ1-2	few	TRBV19	NA	10	TGTGCCAGTAGTGGCCCAGGCTACACCTTC	CASSGPGYTF
TRBJ2-1	once	TRBV27	NA	15	TGTGCCAGCAGTTCATTGAAGAGCGGAAACAATGAGCAGTTCTTC	CASSSLKSGNNEQFF
TRBJ2-2	NA	TRBV5-4	TRBD2	14	TGTGCCAGCAGCTCGGGGGGGGGCACCGGGGAGCTGTTTTTT	CASSSGGGTGELFF
TRBJ2-5	NA	TRBV5-4	NA	16	TGTGCCAGCAGCCCGGGAGTTGGGCTGTACCAAGAGACCCAGTACTTC	CASSPGVGLYQETQYF
TRBJ1-1	NA	TRBV28	TRBD1	13	TGTGCCAGCAGAACCGGGACAGGGAGTGAAGCTTTCTTT	CASRTGTGSEAFF
TRBJ2-5	once	TRBV14	TRBD2	16	TGTGCCAGCAGCCAGTTCGGGCTAGCGGGGCAAGAGACCCAGTACTTC	CASSQFGLAGQETQYF
TRBJ1-3	NA	TRBV28	NA	15	NA	CASILGGSSGNTIYF